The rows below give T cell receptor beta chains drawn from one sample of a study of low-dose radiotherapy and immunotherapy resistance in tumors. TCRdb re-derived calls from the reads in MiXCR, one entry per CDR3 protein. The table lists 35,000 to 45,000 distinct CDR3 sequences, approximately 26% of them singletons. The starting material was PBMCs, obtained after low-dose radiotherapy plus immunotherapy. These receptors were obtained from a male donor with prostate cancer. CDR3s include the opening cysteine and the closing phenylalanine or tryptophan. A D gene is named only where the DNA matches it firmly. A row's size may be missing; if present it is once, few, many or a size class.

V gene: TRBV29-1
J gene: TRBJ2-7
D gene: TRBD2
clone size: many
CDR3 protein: CSVGRTSGRYEQYF
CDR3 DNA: TGCAGCGTCGGGAGGACTAGCGGGAGGTACGAGCAGTACTTC

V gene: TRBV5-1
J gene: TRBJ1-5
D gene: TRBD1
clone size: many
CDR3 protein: CASSLEGAGNQPQHF
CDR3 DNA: TGCGCCAGCAGCTTGGAGGGGGCCGGCAATCAGCCCCAGCATTTT

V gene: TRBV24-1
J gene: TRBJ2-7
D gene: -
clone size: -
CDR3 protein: CATSDPGNTGRSYEQYF
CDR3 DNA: TGTGCCACCAGTGACCCCGGCAACACAGGGAGGAGCTACGAGCAGTACTTC

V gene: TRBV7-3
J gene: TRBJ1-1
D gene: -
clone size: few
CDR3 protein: CASSSSGATEAFF
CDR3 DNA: TGTGCCAGCAGCTCCTCAGGGGCCACTGAAGCTTTCTTT

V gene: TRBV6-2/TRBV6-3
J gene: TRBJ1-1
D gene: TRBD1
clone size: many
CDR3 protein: CASSLGQGSIEAFF
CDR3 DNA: TGTGCCAGCAGTCTTGGACAGGGCAGTATTGAAGCTTTCTTT

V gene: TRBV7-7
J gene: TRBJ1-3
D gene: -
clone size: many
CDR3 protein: CASSLDPSPGNTIYF
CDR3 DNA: TGTGCCAGCAGCCTGGACCCATCCCCCGGAAACACCATATATTTT

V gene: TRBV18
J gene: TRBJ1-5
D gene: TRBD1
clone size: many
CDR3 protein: CASSPNGQEGQPQHF
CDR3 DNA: TGTGCCAGCTCACCGAACGGACAGGAGGGACAGCCCCAGCATTTT

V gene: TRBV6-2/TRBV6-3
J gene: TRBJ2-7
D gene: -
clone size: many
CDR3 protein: CASSYSQQYEQYF
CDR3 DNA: TGTGCCAGCAGTTACTCGCAGCAGTACGAGCAGTACTTC

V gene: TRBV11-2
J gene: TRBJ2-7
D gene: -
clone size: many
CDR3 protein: CASSLAFVAAYEQYF
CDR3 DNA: TGTGCCAGCAGCTTAGCCTTTGTGGCAGCCTACGAGCAGTACTTC

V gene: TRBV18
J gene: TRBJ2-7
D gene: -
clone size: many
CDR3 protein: CASSPFQGYEQYF
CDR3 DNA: TGTGCCAGCTCACCATTCCAGGGCTACGAGCAGTACTTC

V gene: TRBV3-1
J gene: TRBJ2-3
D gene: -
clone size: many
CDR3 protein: CASSRSSDTQYF
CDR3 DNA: TGTGCCAGCAGCCGGTCCTCAGATACGCAGTATTTT

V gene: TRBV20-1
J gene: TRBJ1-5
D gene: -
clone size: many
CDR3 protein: CSARGGGEGPGQPQHF
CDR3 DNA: TGCAGTGCTAGAGGGGGGGGAGAAGGCCCTGGACAGCCCCAGCATTTT

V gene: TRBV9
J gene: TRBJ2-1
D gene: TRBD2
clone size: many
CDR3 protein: CASSPERGVPQYNEQFF
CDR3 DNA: TGTGCCAGCAGCCCCGAGCGGGGGGTACCCCAGTACAATGAGCAGTTCTTC

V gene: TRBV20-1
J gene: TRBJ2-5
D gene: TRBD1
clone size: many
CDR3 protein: CSAIGQVVQETQYF
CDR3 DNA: TGCAGTGCTATTGGACAGGTGGTCCAAGAGACCCAGTACTTC

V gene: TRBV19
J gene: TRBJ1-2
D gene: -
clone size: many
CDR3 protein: CASSVEPTGLGGYTF
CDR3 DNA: TGTGCCAGTAGTGTCGAACCAACAGGGTTGGGAGGCTACACCTTC

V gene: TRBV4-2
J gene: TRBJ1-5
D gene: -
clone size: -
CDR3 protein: CASSPRRGGGQPQHF
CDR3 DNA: TGTGCCAGCAGCCCCCGGAGGGGCGGTGGACAGCCCCAGCATTTT

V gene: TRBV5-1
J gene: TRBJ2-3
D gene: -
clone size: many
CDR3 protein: CASSPQGQSTDTQYF
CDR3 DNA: TGCGCCAGCAGCCCACAGGGCCAAAGCACAGATACGCAGTATTTT

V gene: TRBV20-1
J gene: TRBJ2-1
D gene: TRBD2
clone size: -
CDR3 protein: CSAQLAGGLNEQFF
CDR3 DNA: TGCAGTGCTCAACTAGCGGGAGGTCTCAATGAGCAGTTCTTC

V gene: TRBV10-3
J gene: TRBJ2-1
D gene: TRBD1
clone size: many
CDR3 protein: CAISPGQGHEQFF
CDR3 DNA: TGTGCCATCTCCCCGGGACAGGGGCATGAGCAGTTCTTC

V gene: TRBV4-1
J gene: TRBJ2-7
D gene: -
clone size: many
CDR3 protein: CASSQERVTGFSYEQYF
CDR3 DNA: TGCGCCAGCAGCCAAGAAAGGGTAACGGGATTTTCCTACGAGCAGTACTTC

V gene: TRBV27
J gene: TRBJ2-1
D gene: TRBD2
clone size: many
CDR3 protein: CASSLLGLAGGTYNEQFF
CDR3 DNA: TGTGCCAGCAGTCTCTTGGGACTAGCGGGAGGGACCTACAATGAGCAGTTCTTC

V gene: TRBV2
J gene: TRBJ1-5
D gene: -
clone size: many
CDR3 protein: CASSGGRGTQPQHF
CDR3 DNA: TGTGCCAGCAGTGGAGGCAGGGGAACTCAGCCCCAGCATTTT

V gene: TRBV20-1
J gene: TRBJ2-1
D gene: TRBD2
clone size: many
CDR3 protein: CSAGGTSGRANEQFF
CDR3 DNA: TGCAGTGCTGGGGGGACTAGCGGGAGGGCCAATGAGCAGTTCTTC

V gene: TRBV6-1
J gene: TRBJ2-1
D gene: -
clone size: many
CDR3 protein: CASSALYNEQFF
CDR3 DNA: TGTGCCAGCAGTGCGCTTTACAATGAGCAGTTCTTC

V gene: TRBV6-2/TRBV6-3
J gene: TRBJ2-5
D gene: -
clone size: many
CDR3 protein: CASSYQETQYF
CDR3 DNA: TGTGCCAGCAGTTATCAAGAGACCCAGTACTTC

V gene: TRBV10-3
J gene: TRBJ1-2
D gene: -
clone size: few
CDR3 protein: CAISDVDLGSNYGYTF
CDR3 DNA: TGTGCCATCAGTGATGTGGACCTAGGAAGTAACTATGGCTACACCTTC

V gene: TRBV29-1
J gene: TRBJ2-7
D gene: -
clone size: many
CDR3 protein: CSVELGSEQYF
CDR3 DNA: TGCAGCGTTGAACTGGGCTCCGAGCAGTACTTC

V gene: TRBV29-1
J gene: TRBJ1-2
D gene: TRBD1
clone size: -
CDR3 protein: CSVEYGTGVYGYTF
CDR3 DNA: TGCAGCGTTGAATACGGAACAGGGGTCTATGGCTACACCTTC